Given below is one T cell receptor beta chain in context. Its antigen is undetermined. The source of the sample is a study of T cell responses to AZD1222 COVID-19 vaccine. The ends were cut back, 2 bases at V and 5 bases at J, with 25 bases in the middle. The CDR3 consists of 19 residues. The method was immunoSEQ multiplex PCR; TCRdb's version includes in-frame clones alone and lacks a portion of them. Among 150,000 or so clones, around 90% were seen once, and the ten largest hold 1.5% to 2%. Points from the study as a whole: Spike-specific TCR repertoires showed rising breadth and depth after two AZD1222 doses. Baseline seropositivity occurred in only six AZD1222 recipients.

The V call is TRBV5-3, the J call TRBJ1-4; D gene uncertain. TRBV5-3 is classed as an ORF, of uncertain function. The source material was peripheral blood, sampled on day 0 of AZD1222 vaccination. The receptor was isolated from an adult in good health. The CDR3 region has the DNA TGTGCCAGAAGCTTTTTCGCCAGTCTCGCCGGTGAAACGAATGAAAAACTGTTTTTT. This sequence encodes CARSFFASLAGETNEKLFF.